A single sample is the source of the 8 T cell receptor beta chains below, sequenced in a study of blood T cell repertoires in COVID-19. Some clones are missing from TCRdb's copy, which holds only in-frame ones; the method was immunoSEQ multiplex PCR. The sample shows around 250,000 clones, less than 90% of them seen only once. Specimen: peripheral blood. The receptors here all came from a man between 60 and 75 years old who had recovered from COVID-19.

This chain joins TRBV5-8 and TRBJ2-7, with 8 bases aligning to TRBD2. The V gene's germline CDR1 is SGHTS and CDR2 YDEGEE. V lost 3 bases, J lost 5 bases, and 7 bases stayed unmatched. The CDR3 sequence is 14 residues long. CDR3 coding DNA: TGTGCCAGCAGCTCTGGGACTAGGATTAACGAGCAGTACTTC. Translated: CASSSGTRINEQYF.

This clone was detected only a few times. The rearrangement links TRBV9 to TRBJ2-7; 9 bases are shared with TRBD1. This CDR3 has 16 residues. Germline lookup yields CDR1 SGDLS and CDR2 YYNGEE. The trim removed 0 bases at V and 2 bases at J, leaving 6 bases unmatched. The CDR3 sequence is CASSVERDRVPYEQYF. In DNA form, the CDR3 reads TGTGCCAGCAGCGTAGAGCGGGACAGGGTCCCCTACGAGCAGTACTTC. Full variable domain (remainder filled in from reference TRBV9 and TRBJ2-7): DSGVTQTPKHLITATGQRVTLRCSPRSGDLSVYWYQQSLDQGLQFLIQYYNGEERAKGNILERFSAQQFPDLHSELNLSSLELGDSALYFCASSVERDRVPYEQYFGPGTRLTVT.

In DNA, the CDR3 is TGTGCCAGCAGCCGAGGGACAAACATGAGCACTGAAGCTTTCTTT. Protein sequence: CASSRGTNMSTEAFF. This chain joins TRBV6-5 and TRBJ1-1; a possible D gene is TRBD1 (6 bases). The CDR3 totals 15 residues. The V gene's germline CDR1 is MNHEY and CDR2 SVGAGI. V lost 6 bases and J 4 bases, leaving 18 bases between the germline ends.

The chain combines TRBV5-8 with TRBJ2-5, with 14 bases lining up with TRBD2. After removal of 3 bases from V and 5 bases from J, the junction contained 6 bases not matched to a gene. Germline V gene lookup returns CDR1 SGHTS and CDR2 YDEGEE. The CDR3 is made up of 16 amino acids. The CDR3 reads CASSSGLAGVEETQYF. The CDR3 nucleotides read TGTGCCAGCAGCTCGGGACTAGCGGGAGTTGAGGAGACCCAGTACTTC.

In regard to this clone: The sample carries other DNA sequences with the same CDR3. In DNA form, the CDR3 reads TGTGCCAGCAGCCGACAGCCAAATCAGCCCCAGCATTTT. Protein: CASSRQPNQPQHF. The chain recombines TRBV3-1 (or the pseudogene TRBV3-2) with TRBJ1-5; a weak D match, TRBD1 (5 bases). Germline V gives CDR1 LGHDT, CDR2 YNNKEL (reference sequence). V was cut by 4 bases and J by 4 bases, with 8 bases left in between. The CDR3 totals 13 residues.

This chain connects TRBV27 to TRBJ2-2, with TRBD1 matching 7 bases. The CDR3 is 14 residues long. With 10 bases clipped from V and 2 bases from J, the junction kept 7 bases outside the gene matches. CDR1 MNHEY and CDR2 SMNVEV come from the germline V gene (reference sequence). The CDR3 sequence is CATQTGINTGELFF. The CDR3 DNA is TGTGCCACCCAGACAGGGATAAACACCGGGGAGCTGTTTTTT.

The genes are TRBV28 and TRBJ1-2; 8 bases align to TRBD1. The germline CDR1 and CDR2 sequences are MDHEN and SYDVKM. The ends lost 8 bases at V and 2 bases at J; junction bases unmatched: 1. This CDR3 is built from 12 residues. The CDR3: CASWTGNYGYTF. The CDR3 DNA sequence: TGTGCCAGCTGGACAGGGAACTATGGCTACACCTTC.

In nucleotides, the CDR3 is TGTGCCAGCAGTGACTCCGGCGGGAGGTTCACAGATACGCAGTATTTT. This translates into CASSDSGGRFTDTQYF. The V and J genes are TRBV6-4 and TRBJ2-3; 8 nucleotides agree with TRBD2. This CDR3 has 16 amino acids. The germline V gene encodes CDR1 MRHNA and CDR2 SNTAGT. The ends lost 0 bases at V and 2 bases at J; junction bases unmatched: 4.